This T cell receptor (beta chain) stems from a study of T cells after somatic rescue of genetic block. The count of this clone is one. Germline values: CDR1 MDHEN, CDR2 SYDVKM. The CDR3 is 14 amino acids. J gave up 2 bases and V 5 bases, and 5 bases lay outside the gene matches. Here immunoSEQ multiplex PCR was the method, and the copy in TCRdb shows in-frame clones only, minus some. The table includes 68,000 or so clones, 80% to 95% detected once. The sequence was collected from a man between 35 and 55 years old. This rearrangement joins TRBV28 to TRBJ1-2, with TRBD1 matching over 7 bases. Sequencing was carried out using peripheral blood mononuclear cells (PBMCs). The CDR3 reads CASSHRGINYGYTF. The CDR3 DNA sequence: TGTGCCAGCAGTCACAGGGGTATCAACTATGGCTACACCTTC.